Shown below are 16 T cell receptor beta chains from a single sample sequenced in a study of T cell responses to AZD1222 COVID-19 vaccine. Produced via immunoSEQ multiplex PCR; TCRdb's table is partial and in-frame only. The top ten hold approximately 20% of the sample, which has about 120,000 clones, 86% seen once. Sequenced material: peripheral blood, taken on day 0 of AZD1222 vaccination. These receptors all stem from an adult in good health.

This clone was found a few times. The V gene is TRBV9, the J gene TRBJ2-7, with 9 bases matching TRBD1. Germline loops: CDR1 SGDLS, CDR2 YYNGEE. With 2 bases clipped from V and 3 bases from J, the junction kept 3 bases outside the gene matches. CDR3 size: 14 residues. CDR3 sequence: CASSVGQGNYEQYF. Here the CDR3 DNA reads TGTGCCAGCAGCGTGGGACAGGGAAACTACGAGCAGTACTTC.

Note on this clone: Its ends do not fully match the called genes, so a read error is possible. This sequence joins TRBV7-8 and TRBJ1-1; 10 bases align to TRBD1. Looked up from germline, CDR1 is SGHVS and CDR2 is FQNEAQ. The length of the CDR3 is 16 residues. The CDR3 region has the DNA TGTGCCAGCAGCCCGGAACCGGGACAGGGGAACCCTGAAGCTTTCTTT. This codes for CASSPEPGQGNPEAFF.

The chain uses TRBV28 and TRBJ2-2, with D possibly TRBD1 on 7 matching bases. Trimming took off 11 bases at V and 0 bases at J, with 10 bases between the two ends. This CDR3 spans 13 amino acids. In germline, CDR1 is MDHEN, CDR2 SYDVKM. In DNA, the CDR3 is TGTGCCGGAGGGACAGCGAACACCGGGGAGCTGTTTTTT. Protein: CAGGTANTGELFF.

The chain couples TRBV5-1 to TRBJ2-3; D is possibly TRBD2 (5 bases). Trimming cost V 0 bases and J 0 bases, with 8 bases left between them. Per germline, CDR1 SGHRS and CDR2 YFSETQ. This CDR3 region has 15 residues. The CDR3 region is CASSLGRDSTDTQYF. In DNA form, the CDR3 reads TGCGCCAGCAGCTTGGGCCGGGATAGCACAGATACGCAGTATTTT.

The chain joins TRBV6-5 to TRBJ1-5; tentatively, D is TRBD1 (5 bases). Germline V gives CDR1 MNHEY, CDR2 SVGAGI. The CDR3 runs 16 residues. V shed 0 bases and J shed 7 bases, with 16 bases lying between them. The CDR3 DNA follows: TGTGCCAGCAGTTACTCAGGCGGGGGAGCGGGGCAGCCCCAGCATTTT. Amino acid sequence: CASSYSGGGAGQPQHF.

The V call is TRBV2, the J call TRBJ1-5; D not resolved. The ends were cut back, 2 bases at V and 1 base at J, with 9 bases in the middle. This CDR3 has 15 residues. Germline lookup yields CDR1 SNHLY and CDR2 FYNNEI. The CDR3 sequence is CASSEMDGSNQPQHF. The CDR3 DNA sequence: TGTGCCAGCAGTGAAATGGACGGCAGCAATCAGCCCCAGCATTTT.

The V and J genes are TRBV7-9 and TRBJ2-7; no clear D gene. The germline CDR1 and CDR2 sequences are SEHNR and FQNEAQ (reference sequence). The CDR3 runs to 15 residues. Trimming removed 2 bases from V and 1 base from J, with 12 bases in between. The CDR3 protein is CASSLWLEKSYEQYF. CDR3 DNA sequence: TGTGCCAGCAGCTTATGGCTAGAAAAGTCCTACGAGCAGTACTTC.

This clone was seen just once. The V call is TRBV6-6, the J call TRBJ1-2; 7 nucleotides match TRBD1. Germline V CDR1 and CDR2: MNHNY, SVGAGI (reference sequence). Unmatched junction bases numbered 3, after V lost 6 bases and J lost 2 bases. There are 13 residues in the CDR3. CDR3: CASSPDRNYGYTF. As DNA, the CDR3 is TGTGCCAGCAGCCCGGACAGGAACTATGGCTACACCTTC.

The chain uses TRBV5-1 and TRBJ1-5, with 8 bases that match TRBD1. Germline V gene data show CDR1 as SGHRS and CDR2 as YFSETQ. V lost 0 bases and J lost 7; bases outside the gene matches: 3. The CDR3 is made up of 14 amino acids. CDR3 in DNA: TGCGCCAGCAGCTTGGGGCAGGGGGCCCAGCCCCAGCATTTT. This sequence encodes CASSLGQGAQPQHF.

This sequence joins TRBV2 and TRBJ1-5; D possibly corresponds to TRBD1 (5 bases). This CDR3 region has 13 residues. Trimming cost V 7 bases and J 1 base, with 8 bases left between them. Germline CDR1 reads SNHLY; CDR2 reads FYNNEI. The CDR3 loop reads CASMRDSNQPQHF. DNA for the CDR3: TGTGCCAGCATGCGGGACAGCAATCAGCCCCAGCATTTT.

The V and J genes are TRBV14 and TRBJ1-1, with D tentatively TRBD1 (6 bases). There are 17 residues in the CDR3. Germline CDR1 is SGHDN and CDR2 is FVKESK. With 3 bases removed from V and 4 bases from J, the gap between germline ends came to 21 bases. DNA of the CDR3: TGTGCCAGCAGCCAGTCGGAGGGGCCCCCGGGGGCCACTGAAGCTTTCTTT. Its translation is CASSQSEGPPGATEAFF.

The chain is built from TRBV10-3 and TRBJ2-2, with 7 positions matching TRBD2. CDR1 is ENHRY and CDR2 is SYGVKD in the germline V gene. This CDR3 region has 18 residues. V dropped 6 bases and J dropped 1; count of bases not matched to a gene: 14. CDR3 bases: TGTGCCATCAGGGGGCCAGCGGGGAAAGTCGAGAACACCGGGGAGCTGTTTTTT. The encoded protein is CAIRGPAGKVENTGELFF.

This rearrangement joins TRBV29-1 to TRBJ1-2; tentatively, D is TRBD1 (5 bases). Germline V gene data show CDR1 as SQVTM and CDR2 as ANQGSEA. Deletions cut 7 bases from V and 0 bases from J, with 6 bases between. The CDR3 sequence is 11 residues long. The CDR3 DNA is TGCAGCGGGGGGGCTAACTATGGCTACACCTTC. It encodes CSGGANYGYTF. Full variable domain (rest looked up from reference TRBV29-1 and TRBJ1-2): SAVISQKPSRDICQRGTSLTIQCQVDSQVTMMFWYRQQPGQSLTLIATANQGSEATYESGFVIDKFPISRPNLTFSTLTVSNMSPEDSSIYLCSGGANYGYTFGSGTRLTVV.

This chain's CDR3 is CASRGISYEQYF. Written as DNA, the CDR3 is TGTGCCAGCAGGGGGATTTCGTACGAGCAGTACTTC. The V call is TRBV28, the J call TRBJ2-7, with D uncertain. The CDR3 spans 12 residues. Germline CDR1 MDHEN, CDR2 SYDVKM. V was clipped by 6 bases and J by 4 bases, with 10 bases between them.

The chain combines TRBV25-1 with TRBJ2-1; D not certain. The CDR3 length is 11 residues. Germline assignment: CDR1 MGHDK and CDR2 SYGVNS. V lost 8 bases to trimming and J lost 6 bases, with 8 bases between them. Written as DNA, the CDR3 is TGTGCCAGCGGCTTGCGCAATGAGCAGTTCTTC. Translation gives CASGLRNEQFF.

The V and J genes are TRBV4-1 and TRBJ2-7; D tentatively reads TRBD1 or TRBD2 (5 bases each). Germline lookup yields CDR1 MGHRA and CDR2 YSYEKL. CDR3 length: 16 amino acids. V lost 1 base to trimming and J lost 6 bases, with 19 bases between them. The chain's CDR3 is CASSQVGRAWDGEQYF. The CDR3 DNA reads TGCGCCAGCAGCCAAGTGGGTAGGGCTTGGGACGGCGAGCAGTACTTC.